This TCR beta chain is drawn from a study of T cell changes during pregnancy in multiple sclerosis. V lost 3 bases and J lost 3, with 14 bases in between. There are 16 residues in the CDR3. The germline gives CDR1 SGHNT, CDR2 YENEEA. This clone appeared once. The repertoire was sequenced with immunoSEQ multiplex PCR; TCRdb's copy has only in-frame clones and lacks some. Of 30,000 to 35,000 clones listed, almost 90% are singletons. This TCR was sampled from a female donor in good health, enrolled as a control in a pregnancy study. The sample consisted of CD4+ T cells from peripheral blood mononuclear cells, taken in the third trimester of pregnancy. V and J are TRBV11-3 and TRBJ2-2; D may be TRBD1 (6 bases). CDR3 sequence (DNA): TGTGCCAGCAGCTTTGGGGACACAAGATACACCGGGGAGCTGTTTTTT. This codes for CASSFGDTRYTGELFF.